The rows below give T cell receptor beta chains drawn from one sample of a study of Ad26.COV2.S vaccination and SARS-CoV-2 variants. Data came from immunoSEQ multiplex PCR; TCRdb stores just in-frame clones and leaves some out. This table holds 300,000 to 450,000 clones, approximately 81% found once. The source was peripheral blood, collected in a trial of Ad26.COV2.S vaccine versus placebo. The receptor source for this set is a person between 18 and 60 years old who received the Ad26.COV2.S COVID-19 vaccine or a placebo. Each CDR3 is given with its conserved first and last residue. Fields, in order: clone size, D gene, J gene, V gene, CDR3 protein, CDR3 DNA. A D gene is named only where the DNA matches it firmly. Where a row states a size, it is once, few, many or the class of an expanded clone; other rows omit it.

-,TRBD1,TRBJ1-6,TRBV10-3,CAITRDSFNSPLHF,TGTGCCATCACTCGGGACAGCTTCAATTCACCCCTCCACTTT
-,TRBD2,TRBJ2-3,TRBV7-2,CASSLVRLAGYTDTQYF,TGTGCCAGCAGCTTAGTACGACTAGCGGGGTACACAGATACGCAGTATTTT
-,TRBD2,TRBJ2-1,TRBV5-1,CASQQPGLSNNEQFF,TGCGCCAGCCAACAACCGGGACTAAGTAACAATGAGCAGTTCTTC
-,-,TRBJ1-4,TRBV4-1,CASSLTGLANEKLFF,TGCGCCAGCAGCCTAACAGGGCTGGCTAATGAAAAACTGTTTTTT
-,-,TRBJ1-2,TRBV28,CASSLRNASPYGYTF,TGTGCCAGCAGTTTACGGAACGCCTCCCCCTATGGCTACACCTTC
once,-,TRBJ1-4,TRBV28,CASSPFSTGSTEKLFF,TGTGCCAGCAGCCCCTTTAGTACAGGCTCCACTGAAAAACTGTTTTTT
-,TRBD2,TRBJ2-3,TRBV7-2,CASSLTAGTGDTQYF,TGTGCCAGCAGCTTAACAGCGGGAACGGGGGATACGCAGTATTTT
-,-,TRBJ2-7,TRBV28,CASRWAGRNEQYF,TGTGCCAGCAGATGGGCGGGACGGAACGAGCAGTACTTC
once,-,TRBJ2-3,TRBV5-1,CASSLGEGIFSTDTQYF,TGCGCCAGCAGCTTGGGAGAGGGTATCTTTAGCACAGATACGCAGTATTTT
-,TRBD1,TRBJ1-6,TRBV9,CASSATGGYNSPLHF,TGTGCCAGCAGCGCGACAGGGGGCTATAATTCACCCCTCCACTTT
-,TRBD2,TRBJ2-2,TRBV28,CASIPGGGTGELFF,TGTGCCAGCATCCCGGGAGGGGGTACCGGGGAGCTGTTTTTT
once,-,TRBJ2-3,TRBV30,CAWSTGDTQYF,TGTGCCTGGTCAACAGGGGATACGCAGTATTTT